The rows below give T cell receptor beta chains drawn from one sample of a study of cytomegalovirus exposure and HLA in healthy donors. Generated by immunoSEQ multiplex PCR, the TCRdb table keeps only in-frame clones and is missing some. The sample consists of under 200,000 clones, 70% to 90% of them appearing once. Sequenced sample: PBMCs. Receptors originate from a woman aged 45 to 65 in good health and CMV-seronegative. The CDR3 runs from the conserved cysteine through the conserved F or W. A D gene is named only where the DNA matches it firmly. Not all rows give a size; the values are once, few, many and, for expanded clones, a class.

TRBV18	few	NA	TRBJ1-4	CASSPGQGVEKLFF	TGTGCCAGCTCGCCAGGCCAAGGGGTTGAAAAACTGTTTTTT
TRBV19	NA	TRBD1	TRBJ1-1	CASSTGTGNTEAFF	TGTGCCAGTAGTACCGGGACAGGGAACACTGAAGCTTTCTTT
TRBV10-3	once	NA	TRBJ1-2	CAIKIGDTNYGYTF	TGTGCTATCAAGATAGGTGACACGAACTATGGCTACACCTTC
TRBV7-2	NA	TRBD2	TRBJ2-3	CASSLGLAGVADTQYF	TGTGCCAGCAGCTTGGGACTAGCGGGAGTGGCAGATACGCAGTATTTT
TRBV5-4	once	NA	TRBJ2-7	CASSLQGLYEQYF	TGTGCCAGCAGCTTGCAGGGGCTGTACGAGCAGTACTTC
TRBV5-4	NA	NA	TRBJ2-3	CASSARGSSINTQYF	TGTGCCAGCAGCGCCCGGGGATCTAGCATTAATACGCAGTATTTT
TRBV7-9	NA	NA	TRBJ1-2	CASSLGQGSSGYTF	TGTGCCAGCAGCTTAGGGCAGGGGAGCAGTGGCTACACCTTC
TRBV19	NA	NA	TRBJ2-1	CASSLSGASYNEQFF	TGTGCCAGTAGCCTAAGCGGAGCCTCCTACAATGAGCAGTTCTTC
TRBV14	NA	NA	TRBJ2-1	CASSQGPSSYNEQFF	TGTGCCAGCAGCCAGGGGCCGAGCTCCTACAATGAGCAGTTCTTC
TRBV7-2	NA	TRBD1	TRBJ2-5	CASSKQGGQETQYF	TGTGCCAGCAGCAAACAGGGGGGCCAAGAGACCCAGTACTTC
TRBV30	NA	NA	TRBJ1-2	CAWTVSGGTHPHDTF	TGTGCCTGGACCGTCTCGGGGGGCACCCACCCTCATGACACCTTC
TRBV9	NA	NA	TRBJ2-1	CASSVVSLRSAAYNEQFF	TGTGCCAGCAGCGTAGTTTCCCTGCGGTCGGCGGCGTACAATGAGCAGTTCTTC
TRBV4-1	NA	NA	TRBJ2-1	CASSQLYNEQFF	TGCGCCAGCAGCCAGCTATACAATGAGCAGTTCTTC
TRBV7-9	NA	TRBD1	TRBJ1-2	CASSPWTGEGVGYTF	TGTGCCAGCAGCCCCTGGACAGGGGAAGGTGTAGGCTACACCTTC
TRBV6-1	NA	TRBD2	TRBJ2-1	CASSRGTSGNEQFF	TGTGCCAGCAGTAGGGGTACTAGCGGCAATGAGCAGTTCTTC
TRBV28	NA	NA	TRBJ1-4	CACPTRTNEKLFF	TGTGCCTGCCCTACCCGCACGAATGAAAAACTGTTTTTT
TRBV28	few	NA	TRBJ1-3	CASSSFSGNTIYF	TGTGCCAGCTCCTCCTTCTCCGGAAACACCATATATTTT
TRBV5-1	NA	NA	TRBJ2-3	CASSPDRPGDTQYF	TGCGCCAGCAGCCCCGACAGGCCGGGAGATACGCAGTATTTT
TRBV11-2	NA	NA	TRBJ2-3	CASSSYTQYF	TGTGCCAGCAGCTCCTATACGCAGTATTTT
TRBV7-9	NA	NA	TRBJ1-2	CASSRWGVNYGYTF	TGTGCCAGCAGCAGATGGGGGGTTAACTATGGCTACACCTTC
TRBV5-1	NA	TRBD1	TRBJ1-1	CASSSQGANTEAFF	TGCGCCAGCAGCTCCCAGGGGGCGAACACTGAAGCTTTCTTT
TRBV7-9	NA	NA	TRBJ2-7	CASSDTGYEQYF	TGTGCCAGCAGCGACACAGGGTACGAGCAGTACTTC
TRBV2	NA	TRBD2	TRBJ2-3	CASSGIAGRTDTQYF	TGTGCCAGCAGTGGAATAGCGGGGCGCACAGATACGCAGTATTTT
TRBV5-1	NA	NA	TRBJ1-1	CASSFEVNTEAFF	TGCGCCAGCAGCTTCGAGGTGAACACTGAAGCTTTCTTT
TRBV7-9	NA	NA	TRBJ1-4	CASSFDTDRPNEKLFF	TGTGCCAGCAGCTTCGACACCGACAGACCGAATGAAAAACTGTTTTTT
TRBV18	NA	TRBD1	TRBJ2-1	CASSPDRAYNEQFF	TGTGCCAGCTCACCGGACAGGGCCTACAATGAGCAGTTCTTC
TRBV11-2	NA	NA	TRBJ1-1	CASSFRVNTEAFF	TGTGCCAGCAGCTTCAGGGTGAACACTGAAGCTTTCTTT
TRBV6-1	NA	NA	TRBJ2-3	CASSVVGARGDTQYF	TGTGCCAGCAGTGTGGTGGGAGCCCGCGGAGATACGCAGTATTTT
TRBV10-1	NA	NA	TRBJ2-7	CASSGGYGEQYF	TGCGCCAGCAGCGGAGGGTACGGCGAGCAGTACTTC
TRBV27	NA	NA	TRBJ2-7	CASSPSPSSYEQYF	TGTGCCAGCAGTCCCTCCCCTAGCTCCTACGAGCAGTACTTC
TRBV4-3	NA	TRBD1	TRBJ2-7	CASSQFSDRGYEQYF	TGCGCCAGCAGCCAATTTTCGGACAGGGGCTACGAGCAGTACTTC
TRBV6-5	NA	NA	TRBJ1-6	CASSYSGRHTSPLHF	TGTGCCAGCAGTTACTCCGGCAGGCATACTTCACCCCTCCACTTT
TRBV28	NA	NA	TRBJ1-5	CASSSGAGERQPQHF	TGTGCCAGCAGTTCAGGTGCAGGGGAGAGGCAGCCCCAGCATTTT
TRBV5-5	NA	NA	TRBJ1-1	CASSGDRRTWAFF	TGTGCCAGCAGCGGCGACAGGCGCACTTGGGCTTTCTTT
TRBV10-3	few	TRBD2	TRBJ2-1	CAISGQREVYNEQFF	TGTGCCATCAGTGGCCAGCGGGAGGTCTACAATGAGCAGTTCTTC
TRBV19	NA	NA	TRBJ1-5	CASSILTSYSNQPQHF	TGTGCCAGTAGTATACTCACGAGTTACAGCAATCAGCCCCAGCATTTT
TRBV7-6	NA	TRBD1	TRBJ1-4	CASSLGQGWNEKLFF	TGTGCCAGCAGCTTGGGACAGGGGTGGAATGAAAAACTGTTTTTT
TRBV19	NA	TRBD2	TRBJ2-7	CASSISGTSGRRYEQYF	TGTGCCAGTAGTATATCCGGGACTAGCGGGAGGCGATACGAGCAGTACTTC
TRBV30	once	NA	TRBJ2-3	CAWSVGTGASTDTQYF	TGTGCCTGGAGTGTAGGAACAGGAGCTAGCACAGATACGCAGTATTTT
TRBV2	NA	TRBD2	TRBJ2-5	CASSGTSGSRFETQYF	TGTGCCAGCAGTGGGACTAGCGGGAGTCGTTTCGAGACCCAGTACTTC
TRBV7-9	NA	NA	TRBJ2-7	CASSLGYIEQYF	TGTGCCAGCAGCTTAGGTTATATCGAGCAGTACTTC
TRBV28	NA	TRBD1	TRBJ1-1	CASSFHRQGGGKAFF	TGTGCCAGCAGTTTCCATAGACAGGGAGGCGGGAAAGCTTTCTTT
TRBV7-9	NA	TRBD2	TRBJ2-1	CSSSSKAGSYNEQFF	TGTTCCAGCAGCTCAAAAGCGGGGTCCTACAATGAGCAGTTCTTC
TRBV11-1	NA	NA	TRBJ2-5	CASSFTDSLRETQYF	TGTGCCAGCAGCTTTACGGACTCTTTGAGGGAGACCCAGTACTTC
TRBV27	NA	NA	TRBJ2-7	CASSLSGTPGSEQYF	TGTGCCAGCAGTTTATCCGGGACTCCCGGTAGCGAGCAGTACTTC
TRBV29-1	NA	NA	TRBJ1-4	CSVGEDATNEKLFF	TGCAGCGTTGGGGAGGACGCAACTAATGAAAAACTGTTTTTT
TRBV29-1	NA	TRBD1	TRBJ1-1	CSVTGTGVNRNTEAFF	TGCAGCGTTACCGGGACAGGGGTTAATCGGAACACTGAAGCTTTCTTT
TRBV28	NA	NA	TRBJ1-5	CASRPAGTTKPQHF	TGTGCCAGCAGGCCCGCCGGGACAACGAAGCCCCAGCATTTT
TRBV7-2	once	TRBD2	TRBJ2-7	CASSPGLAGEQYF	TGTGCCAGCAGCCCGGGACTAGCAGGCGAGCAGTACTTC
TRBV7-6	few	TRBD1	TRBJ1-1	CASSLTTGTTEAFF	TGTGCCAGCAGCTTGACGACAGGGACCACTGAAGCTTTCTTT
TRBV7-3	NA	NA	TRBJ1-1	CASSPPVRTSEAFF	TGTGCCAGCAGCCCCCCCGTAAGAACTTCTGAAGCTTTCTTT